The T cell receptor (beta chain) under discussion was sequenced for a study of identical twins. V lost 2 bases, J lost 4 bases, and 7 bases stayed unmatched. The germline V gene encodes CDR1 MNHNS and CDR2 SASEGT. The CDR3 has 16 residues. TCRdb ran MiXCR on the 5' RACE reads and lists one entry per CDR3 protein. The sample lists 300,000 or so distinct CDR3 sequences, around 9.7% occurring once. The sample also formed part of further work on yellow fever vaccine responses in identical twins.

The chain couples TRBV6-1 to TRBJ1-4; 7 bases align to TRBD1. The sequence derives from a woman under 30 in good health. Sequenced input: CD8+ T cells sorted from blood. The CDR3 protein is CASSEISGQYNEKLFF. Here the CDR3 DNA reads TGTGCCAGCAGTGAAATCTCGGGACAGTATAATGAAAAACTGTTTTTT.